This T cell receptor beta chain was recorded in a study of shared clonotypes between healthy human individuals. Regarding the study as a whole: Against clonotypes common to all four donors, non-shared ones had lower generation probabilities. An effect of sequencing depth on clonotype sharing among donors was expected.

Genomic DNA belonging to each subset was distributed in equal measure over several immunoSEQ plates. Produced via immunoSEQ multiplex PCR; TCRdb's table is partial and in-frame only. The sample lists about 1.1 million clones; around 78% were seen once. Worth noting for this clone: Its specificity is not known.

All donors were healthy HIV-negative adults lacking recent acute infections or vaccinations. Germline CDR1 is SGHRS and CDR2 is YFSETQ. Trimming cost V 4 bases and J 3 bases, with 20 bases left between them. This CDR3 is 16 amino acids long. Input material: memory CD4+ T cells from PBMCs. Noted subset: CD45RA-negative fraction. The gene calls are TRBV5-1 and TRBJ2-7; D tentatively fits TRBD1 or TRBD2 (6 bases each). The receptor's source is a man aged 18 to 29 in good health. Some clones in this sample may be carry-over from other donors' samples. CDR3 coding DNA: TGCGCCAGCAGCCCACGCGAGGGGGGCCTCCACTACGAGCAGTACTTC. This codes for CASSPREGGLHYEQYF.